This T cell receptor beta chain was captured by sequencing in a study of cytomegalovirus exposure and HLA in healthy donors. Study results and limitations: A later analysis, which compared TCR beta chains of equal frequency, found the HLA-associated ones more clonally expanded. TCR association rates varied by HLA locus in a later analysis, with DRB1 highest and HLA-C lowest. HLA allele associations emerged for roughly 17,000 TCR beta sequences in a later analysis, at 0.05 false discovery rate.

Comment on this clone: Its antigen is undetermined.

The study ran its PCR with 60 Vbeta and 13 Jbeta primers. Data came from immunoSEQ multiplex PCR; TCRdb stores just in-frame clones and leaves some out. This table holds 95,000 to 150,000 clones, around 82% found once. CDR1 and CDR2 (germline): SGHDN, FVKESK. The CDR3 consists of 15 residues. Trimming cost V 0 bases and J 7 bases; bases outside gene matches: 9. This clonotype originated in a female donor in good health and CMV-seronegative. The V and J genes are TRBV14 and TRBJ2-7; 7 bases agree with TRBD2. Specimen: PBMCs. The CDR3 protein is CASSQDLAGVGEQYF. The CDR3 DNA is TGTGCCAGCAGCCAAGATCTGGCGGGAGTGGGAGAGCAGTACTTC.